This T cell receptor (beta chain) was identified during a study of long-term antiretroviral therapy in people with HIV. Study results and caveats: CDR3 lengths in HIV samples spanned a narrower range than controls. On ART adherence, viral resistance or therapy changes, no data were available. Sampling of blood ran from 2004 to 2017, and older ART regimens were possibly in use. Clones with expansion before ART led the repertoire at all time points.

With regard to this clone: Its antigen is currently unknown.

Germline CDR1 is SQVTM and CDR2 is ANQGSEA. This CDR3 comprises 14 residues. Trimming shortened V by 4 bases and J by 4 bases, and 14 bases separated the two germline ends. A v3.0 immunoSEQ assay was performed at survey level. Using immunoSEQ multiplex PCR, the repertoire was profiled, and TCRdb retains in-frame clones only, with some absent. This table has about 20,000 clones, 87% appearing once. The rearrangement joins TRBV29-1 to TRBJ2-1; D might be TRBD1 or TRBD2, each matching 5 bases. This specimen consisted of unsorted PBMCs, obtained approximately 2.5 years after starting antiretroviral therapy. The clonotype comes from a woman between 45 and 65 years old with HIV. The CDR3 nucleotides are TGCAGCGTTGGTTGGGACCCACTTTACAATGAGCAGTTCTTC. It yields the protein CSVGWDPLYNEQFF.